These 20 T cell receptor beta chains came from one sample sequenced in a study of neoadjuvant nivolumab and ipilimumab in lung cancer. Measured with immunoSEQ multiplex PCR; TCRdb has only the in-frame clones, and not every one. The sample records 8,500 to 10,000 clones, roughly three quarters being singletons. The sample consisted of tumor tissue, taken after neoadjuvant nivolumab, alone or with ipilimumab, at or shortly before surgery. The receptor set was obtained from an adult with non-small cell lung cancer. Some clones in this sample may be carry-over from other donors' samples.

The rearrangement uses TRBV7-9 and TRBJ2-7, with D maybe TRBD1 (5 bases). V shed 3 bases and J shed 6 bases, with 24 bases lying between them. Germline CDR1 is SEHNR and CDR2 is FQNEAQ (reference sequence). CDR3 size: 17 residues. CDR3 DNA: TGTGCCAGCAGCTTCTACATCGGACACCGGACCCCCAGCGAGCAGTACTTC. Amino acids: CASSFYIGHRTPSEQYF.

The CDR3 protein is CASSPKGQGTYNEQFF. Written as DNA, the CDR3 is TGTGCCAGCTCACCAAAGGGACAGGGGACGTACAATGAGCAGTTCTTC. The rearrangement joins TRBV18 to TRBJ2-1, with 10 bases aligning to TRBD1. The germline CDR1 and CDR2 sequences are KGHSH and LQKENI. CDR3 length: 16 amino acids. The trim removed 2 bases at V and 4 bases at J, leaving 5 bases unmatched. The variable domain in full, completed from reference TRBV18 and TRBJ2-1, reads NAGVMQNPRHLVRRRGQEARLRCSPMKGHSHVYWYRQLPEEGLKFMVYLQKENIIDESGMPKERFSAEFPKEGPSILRIQQVVRGDSAAYFCASSPKGQGTYNEQFFGPGTRLTVL.

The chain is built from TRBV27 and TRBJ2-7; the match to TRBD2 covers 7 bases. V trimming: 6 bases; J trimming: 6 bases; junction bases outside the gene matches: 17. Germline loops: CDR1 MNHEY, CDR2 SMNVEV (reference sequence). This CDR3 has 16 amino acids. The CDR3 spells CASRKQRDHGLGEQYF. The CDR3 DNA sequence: TGTGCCAGCAGAAAACAGCGGGACCATGGTCTAGGCGAGCAGTACTTC.

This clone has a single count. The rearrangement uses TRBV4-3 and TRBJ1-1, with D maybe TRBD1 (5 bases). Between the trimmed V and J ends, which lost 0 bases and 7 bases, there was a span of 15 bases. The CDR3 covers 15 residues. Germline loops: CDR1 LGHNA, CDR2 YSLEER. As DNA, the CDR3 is TGCGCCAGCAGCCAAGATAAGGTTAGAGGGGTTGAAGCTTTCTTT. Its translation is CASSQDKVRGVEAFF.

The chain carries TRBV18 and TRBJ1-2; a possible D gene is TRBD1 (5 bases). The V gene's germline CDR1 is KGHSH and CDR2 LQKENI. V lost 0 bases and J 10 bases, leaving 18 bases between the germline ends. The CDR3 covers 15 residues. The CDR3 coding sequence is TGTGCCAGCTCACCACCGACAGATCCCTATTATAACTACACCTTC. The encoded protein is CASSPPTDPYYNYTF.

CDR3 sequence (DNA): TGCAGTGCGTTAAGATTGGCTGGCTACACCTTC. Protein sequence: CSALRLAGYTF. The genes are TRBV20-1 and TRBJ1-2, with unresolved D. This CDR3 contains 11 residues. Per germline, CDR1 DFQATT and CDR2 SNEGSKA (reference sequence). The V gene lost 6 bases and the J gene lost 7 bases, with 12 bases spanning the gap.

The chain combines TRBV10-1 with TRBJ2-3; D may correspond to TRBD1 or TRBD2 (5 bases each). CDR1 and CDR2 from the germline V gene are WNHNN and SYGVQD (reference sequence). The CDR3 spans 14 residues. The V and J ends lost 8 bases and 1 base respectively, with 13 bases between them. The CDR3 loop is CASQSGTRTDTQYF. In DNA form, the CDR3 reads TGCGCCAGCCAGTCGGGGACCCGCACAGATACGCAGTATTTT.

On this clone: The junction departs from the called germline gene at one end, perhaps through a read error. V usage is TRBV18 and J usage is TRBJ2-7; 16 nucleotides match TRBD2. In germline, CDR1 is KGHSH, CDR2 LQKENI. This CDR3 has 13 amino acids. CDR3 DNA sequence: TGTGCCAGCTCACCGGGACTAGCGGGGGGGCCGAACTTC. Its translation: CASSPGLAGGPNF.

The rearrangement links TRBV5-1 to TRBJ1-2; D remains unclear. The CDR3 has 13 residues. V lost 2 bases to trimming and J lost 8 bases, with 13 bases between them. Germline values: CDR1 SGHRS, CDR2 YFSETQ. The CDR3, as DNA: TGCGCCAGCAGCTTCCAGGACCCTAGGGGCTACACCTTC. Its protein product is CASSFQDPRGYTF.

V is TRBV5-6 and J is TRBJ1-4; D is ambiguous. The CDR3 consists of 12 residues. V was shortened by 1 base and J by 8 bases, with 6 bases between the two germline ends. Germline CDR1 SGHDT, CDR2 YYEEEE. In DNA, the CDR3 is TGTGCCAGCAGCTTGTTACAGGAAAAACTGTTTTTT. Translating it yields CASSLLQEKLFF.

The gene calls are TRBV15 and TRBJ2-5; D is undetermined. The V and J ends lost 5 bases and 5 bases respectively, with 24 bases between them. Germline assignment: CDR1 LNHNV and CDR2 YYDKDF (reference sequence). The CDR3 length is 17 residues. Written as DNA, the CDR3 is TGTGCCACCAGCCAAGGACCTCTTATCTCGACTTGGGAGACCCAGTACTTC. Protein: CATSQGPLISTWETQYF.

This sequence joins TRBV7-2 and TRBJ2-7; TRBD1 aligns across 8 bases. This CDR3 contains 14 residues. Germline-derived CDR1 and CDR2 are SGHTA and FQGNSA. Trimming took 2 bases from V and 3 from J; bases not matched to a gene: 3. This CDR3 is CASSLKQGGYEQYF. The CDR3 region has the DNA TGTGCCAGCAGCTTAAAACAGGGGGGCTACGAGCAGTACTTC. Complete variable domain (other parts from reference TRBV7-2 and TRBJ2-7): GAGVSQSPSNKVTEKGKDVELRCDPISGHTALYWYRQSLGQGLEFLIYFQGNSAPDKSGLPSDRFSAERTGGSVSTLTIQRTQQEDSAVYLCASSLKQGGYEQYFGPGTRLTVT.

CDR3 amino acids: CASSPRTDPYGYTF. CDR3 DNA: TGTGCCAGCAGCCCCCGGACTGACCCCTATGGCTACACCTTC. The rearrangement joins TRBV11-3 to TRBJ1-2; D unresolved. This CDR3 is built from 14 residues. V was clipped by 5 bases and J by 4 bases, with 14 bases between them. CDR1 is SGHNT, CDR2 YENEEA, per germline. The entire variable domain, with the rest obtained from reference TRBV11-3 and TRBJ1-2, is as follows: EAGVVQSPRYKIIEKKQPVAFWCNPISGHNTLYWYLQNLGQGPELLIRYENEEAVDDSQLPKDRFSAERLKGVDSTLKIQPAELGDSAVYLCASSPRTDPYGYTFGSGTRLTVV.

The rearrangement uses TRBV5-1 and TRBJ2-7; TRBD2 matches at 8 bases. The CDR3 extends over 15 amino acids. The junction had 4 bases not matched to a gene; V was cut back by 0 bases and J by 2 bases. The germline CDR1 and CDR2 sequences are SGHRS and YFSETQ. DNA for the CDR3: TGCGCCAGCAGCTTGGGAGATAGCGGGGCCTACGAGCAGTACTTC. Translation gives CASSLGDSGAYEQYF.

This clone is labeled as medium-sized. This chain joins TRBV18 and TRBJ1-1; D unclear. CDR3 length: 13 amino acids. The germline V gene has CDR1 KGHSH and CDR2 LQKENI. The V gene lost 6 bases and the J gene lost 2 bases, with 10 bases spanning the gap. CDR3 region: CASSYTGNTEAFF. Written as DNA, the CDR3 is TGTGCCAGCTCGTACACGGGTAACACTGAAGCTTTCTTT. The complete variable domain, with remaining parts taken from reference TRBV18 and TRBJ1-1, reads NAGVMQNPRHLVRRRGQEARLRCSPMKGHSHVYWYRQLPEEGLKFMVYLQKENIIDESGMPKERFSAEFPKEGPSILRIQQVVRGDSAAYFCASSYTGNTEAFFGQGTRLTVV.

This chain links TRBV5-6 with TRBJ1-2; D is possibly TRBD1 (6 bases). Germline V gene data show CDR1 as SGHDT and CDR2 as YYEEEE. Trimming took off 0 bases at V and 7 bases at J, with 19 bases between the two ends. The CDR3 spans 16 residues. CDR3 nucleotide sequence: TGTGCCAGCAGCTTGGGGGCTGAAGGGGGACTGGGTGGCTACACCTTC. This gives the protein CASSLGAEGGLGGYTF.

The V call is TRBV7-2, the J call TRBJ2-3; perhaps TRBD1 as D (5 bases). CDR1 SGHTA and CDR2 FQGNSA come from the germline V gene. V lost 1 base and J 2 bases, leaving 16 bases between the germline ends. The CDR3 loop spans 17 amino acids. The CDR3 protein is CASSLVAGNPFTDTQYF. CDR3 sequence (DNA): TGTGCCAGCAGCTTAGTAGCAGGGAACCCATTCACAGATACGCAGTATTTT.

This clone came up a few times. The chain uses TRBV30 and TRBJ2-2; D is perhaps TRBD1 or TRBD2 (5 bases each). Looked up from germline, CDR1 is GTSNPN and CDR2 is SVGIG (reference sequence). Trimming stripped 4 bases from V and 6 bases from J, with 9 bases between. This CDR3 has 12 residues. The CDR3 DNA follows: TGTGCCTGGAATCAGGGAGCCGGGGAGCTGTTTTTT. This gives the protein CAWNQGAGELFF.

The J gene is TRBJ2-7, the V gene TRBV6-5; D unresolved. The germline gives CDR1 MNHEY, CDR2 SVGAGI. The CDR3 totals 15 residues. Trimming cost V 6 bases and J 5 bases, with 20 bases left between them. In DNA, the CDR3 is TGTGCCAGCAGCCCCAGTCCACTCGGGTCGCACGAGCAGTACTTC. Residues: CASSPSPLGSHEQYF.

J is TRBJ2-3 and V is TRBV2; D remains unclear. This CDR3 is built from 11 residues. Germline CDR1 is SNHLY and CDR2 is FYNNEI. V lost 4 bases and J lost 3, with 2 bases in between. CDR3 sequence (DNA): TGTGCCAGCAGTGTTACAGATACGCAGTATTTT. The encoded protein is CASSVTDTQYF.